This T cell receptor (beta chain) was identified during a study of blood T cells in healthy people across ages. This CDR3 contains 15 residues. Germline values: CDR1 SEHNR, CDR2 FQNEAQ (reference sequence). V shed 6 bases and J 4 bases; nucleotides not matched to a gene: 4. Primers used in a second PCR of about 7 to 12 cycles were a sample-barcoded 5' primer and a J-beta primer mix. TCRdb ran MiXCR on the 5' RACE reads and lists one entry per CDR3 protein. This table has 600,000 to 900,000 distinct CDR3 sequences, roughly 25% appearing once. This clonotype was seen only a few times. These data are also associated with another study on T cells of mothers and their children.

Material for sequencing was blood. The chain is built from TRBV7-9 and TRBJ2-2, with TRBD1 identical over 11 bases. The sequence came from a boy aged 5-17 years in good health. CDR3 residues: CASRSGTGGTGELFF. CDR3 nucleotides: TGTGCCAGCAGGTCCGGGACAGGGGGCACCGGGGAGCTGTTTTTT.